These 9 T cell receptor beta chains came from one sample sequenced in a study of cytomegalovirus exposure and HLA in healthy donors. This table comes from immunoSEQ multiplex PCR, and its TCRdb copy is limited to in-frame clones, with some not included. Here the sample spans about 280,000 clones, roughly 90% being singletons. The sample comprised PBMCs. The receptors were gathered from a woman younger than 30 in good health and CMV-seronegative.

As concerns this clone: At one end the junction does not follow the germline gene, possibly because of a read error. The V call is TRBV5-4, the J call TRBJ1-2, with 8 bases identical to TRBD1. Looked up from germline, CDR1 is SGHNT and CDR2 is YYREEE (reference sequence). CDR3 length: 13 residues. CDR3 sequence (DNA): TGTGCCAGCAGCTCCGGGACAGGTCTGGATGGCGCCTTC. It yields the protein CASSSGTGLDGAF.

This clone was found once. The chain employs TRBV5-1 and TRBJ1-5; 7 bases match TRBD1. Looked up from germline, CDR1 is SGHRS and CDR2 is YFSETQ. The V and J ends lost 0 bases and 7 bases, in that order; junction bases with no gene match: 7. CDR3 length: 15 amino acids. The DNA for the CDR3 is TGCGCCAGCAGCTTGGGACAGGGACAAGGGCAGCCCCAGCATTTT. Protein sequence: CASSLGQGQGQPQHF.

This clone was picked up one time. The chain combines TRBV2 with TRBJ2-3; 11 bases map to TRBD2. Germline V gives CDR1 SNHLY, CDR2 FYNNEI. The CDR3 is 15 amino acids. The J segment lost 4 bases and the V segment lost 5 bases, leaving 5 bases of the junction unmatched. CDR3 DNA: TGTGCCAGCAGTCCGCTAGCGGGAGGCCCAGATACGCAGTATTTT. Its translation: CASSPLAGGPDTQYF.

This clone was observed a single time. The rearrangement uses TRBV27 and TRBJ2-1, with a possible D match to TRBD2 (6 bases). This CDR3 has 15 amino acids. The V end was cut by 3 bases, the J end by 0 bases, with 9 bases between. Looked up from germline, CDR1 is MNHEY and CDR2 is SMNVEV (reference sequence). The CDR3 is CASSFLGGSYNEQFF. The DNA for the CDR3 is TGTGCCAGCAGTTTTTTGGGGGGCTCCTACAATGAGCAGTTCTTC.

The chain uses TRBV5-6 and TRBJ2-7; 9 bases line up with TRBD2. V gave up 1 base and J gave up 2 bases; unmatched junction bases: 4. CDR3 length: 15 amino acids. CDR1 SGHDT and CDR2 YYEEEE come from the germline V gene. In DNA, the CDR3 is TGTGCCAGCAGCTTGAGCGCTAGCGGGGCCTACGAGCAGTACTTC. Protein sequence: CASSLSASGAYEQYF.

CDR3 sequence (DNA): TGCAGCGTTGAAAGTCTAGCGGGCCAAGAGACCCAGTACTTC. Protein: CSVESLAGQETQYF. The chain links TRBV29-1 to TRBJ2-5; TRBD2 matches 8 bases. J lost 1 base, V lost 2 bases, and 3 bases had no gene match. Germline V lookup: CDR1 SQVTM, CDR2 ANQGSEA. CDR3 length equals 14 residues.

The chain joins TRBV4-1 to TRBJ1-5, with D unclear. Germline V gene data show CDR1 as MGHRA and CDR2 as YSYEKL. V was pared by 4 bases and J by 6 bases, with 19 bases between. This CDR3 contains 16 residues. CDR3 sequence reads: CASSLLFLEGRQPQHF. CDR3 nucleotides: TGCGCCAGCAGCCTTTTATTCTTGGAGGGCCGTCAGCCCCAGCATTTT.

This sequence joins TRBV23-1 and TRBJ2-1; 11 bases are a match to TRBD2. TRBV23-1 is placed among ORFs of uncertain function. The CDR3 length is 21 residues. V shed 4 bases and J 5 bases; nucleotides not matched to a gene: 22. CDR3 bases: TGCGCCAGCAGTCTGAATCCGACCAAACTAGCGGGAGTAGTATTTGACAATGAGCAGTTCTTC. Translation: CASSLNPTKLAGVVFDNEQFF.

The chain recombines TRBV9 with TRBJ2-5, with D possibly TRBD1 on 6 matching bases. The CDR3 runs 14 residues. The V and J ends lost 4 bases and 5 bases respectively, with 15 bases between them. The germline gives CDR1 SGDLS, CDR2 YYNGEE. CDR3 amino acids: CASSPKQGLETQYF. The CDR3 bases are TGTGCCAGCAGCCCCAAGCAGGGGTTGGAGACCCAGTACTTC.